Listed here are 23 T cell receptor beta chains from one sample, sequenced in a study of OX40 agonist ivuxolimab in advanced cancers. Generated by immunoSEQ multiplex PCR, the TCRdb table keeps only in-frame clones and is missing some. The sample includes under 35,000 clones, 92% of them seen just once. Material: CD4+ or CD8+ T cells sorted from blood, obtained in a trial of the OX40 agonist ivuxolimab. Receptors originate from an adult with an advanced solid tumor such as melanoma, head and neck, liver or kidney cancer.

The chain has TRBV5-6 and TRBJ1-1, with 8 positions matching TRBD1. Germline V CDR1 and CDR2: SGHDT, YYEEEE. Germline trimming cut 0 bases from V and 7 bases from J; bases unmatched to any gene: 8. The CDR3 loop spans 15 amino acids. In nucleotides, the CDR3 is TGTGCCAGCAGCTTGGGGGGACAGGCCAACTATGAAGCTTTCTTT. Translation: CASSLGGQANYEAFF.

This chain connects TRBV9 to TRBJ1-2; D remains unclear. Per the germline V gene, CDR1 is SGDLS and CDR2 is YYNGEE. This CDR3 region has 15 residues. V was cut by 0 bases and J by 4 bases, with 13 bases left in between. The CDR3: CASSVVGRGSYGYTF. The CDR3 coding sequence is TGTGCCAGCAGCGTAGTCGGACGGGGTTCCTATGGCTACACCTTC.

The rearrangement uses TRBV27 and TRBJ2-1; D may correspond to TRBD1 or TRBD2 (5 bases each). The germline gives CDR1 MNHEY, CDR2 SMNVEV (reference sequence). Trimming took 5 bases from V and 2 from J, leaving 10 bases between them. The CDR3 is 14 amino acids. The CDR3 sequence: CASSTVGAYNEQFF. The CDR3 DNA is TGTGCCAGCAGTACGGTGGGGGCCTACAATGAGCAGTTCTTC.

This chain uses TRBV5-1 with TRBJ2-7, with 10 bases that match TRBD1. The CDR3 spans 15 residues. The germline CDR1 and CDR2 sequences are SGHRS and YFSETQ. Trimming cost V 6 bases and J 6 bases; bases outside gene matches: 12. The CDR3 DNA follows: TGCGCCAGCACCGATCGGGACAGGGGTGCCCTCGAGCAGTACTTC. Translation gives CASTDRDRGALEQYF.

CDR3 DNA: TGTGCCAGCAGTTCCCGGGGACAGCACGACGGGAGGCCCTCCTACGAGCAGTACTTC. It translates to CASSSRGQHDGRPSYEQYF. This sequence joins TRBV27 and TRBJ2-7; D assignment may be TRBD1 or TRBD2 (7 bases each). This CDR3 spans 19 amino acids. V lost 4 bases and J 0 bases, leaving 25 bases between the germline ends. From germline, CDR1 is MNHEY and CDR2 SMNVEV (reference sequence).

This rearrangement joins TRBV20-1 to TRBJ2-5, with TRBD2 matching 8 bases. The J call is doubtful: the DNA matches TRBJ2-7 better. Germline V gene lookup returns CDR1 DFQATT and CDR2 SNEGSKA (reference sequence). CDR3 length: 11 residues. DNA for the CDR3: TGCAGTGCTGCCCGGGGGGGCGAGCAGTACTTC. It is translated as CSAARGGEQYF.

The sample holds a few counts of this clone. This chain links TRBV19 with TRBJ2-6; D unresolved. The V and J ends lost 7 bases and 2 bases respectively, with 9 bases between them. In germline, CDR1 is LNHDA, CDR2 SQIVND (reference sequence). This CDR3 contains 14 residues. CDR3: CASNGVAGANVLTF. The CDR3 DNA reads as TGTGCCAGTAATGGGGTTGCTGGGGCCAACGTCCTGACTTTC.

In this sample, this clone turned up once. The rearrangement links TRBV11-2 to TRBJ1-1; D might be TRBD1 (5 bases). In germline, CDR1 is SGHAT, CDR2 FQNNGV. The V gene lost 5 bases and the J gene lost 5 bases, with 12 bases spanning the gap. This CDR3 has 13 residues. CDR3 nucleotides: TGTGCCAGCAGCCTCGGGGGTAATACTGAAGCTTTCTTT. It yields the protein CASSLGGNTEAFF.

The chain carries TRBV25-1 and TRBJ2-5, with TRBD2 matching 10 bases. Germline assignment: CDR1 MGHDK and CDR2 SYGVNS. The ends lost 6 bases at V and 5 bases at J; junction bases unmatched: 3. This CDR3 contains 13 residues. The CDR3 reads CASSPSGSETQYF. In DNA, the CDR3 is TGTGCCAGCAGCCCTAGCGGGAGTGAGACCCAGTACTTC.

The J gene is TRBJ1-5, the V gene TRBV28; D gene unclear. Trimming shortened V by 0 bases and J by 5 bases, and 17 bases separated the two germline ends. The CDR3 is 17 amino acids. Germline loops: CDR1 MDHEN, CDR2 SYDVKM. The CDR3 bases are TGTGCCAGCAGTTTATGGCGGGCTTCGAACCCCCATCAGCCCCAGCATTTT. It encodes CASSLWRASNPHQPQHF.

The chain joins TRBV5-5 to TRBJ1-2; D is uncertain. CDR3 size: 14 residues. V was clipped by 1 base and J by 4 bases, with 11 bases between them. Germline V gene sequence: CDR1 SGHKS, CDR2 YYEKEE (reference sequence). CDR3: CASSLLAQVYGYTF. The CDR3 bases are TGTGCCAGCAGCTTGCTCGCTCAGGTCTATGGCTACACCTTC.

The V gene is TRBV4-1, the J gene TRBJ2-1; D is perhaps TRBD1 or TRBD2 (5 bases each). From germline, CDR1 is MGHRA and CDR2 YSYEKL. CDR3 length: 16 amino acids. The ends were cut back, 3 bases at V and 9 bases at J, with 21 bases in the middle. CDR3 nucleotide sequence: TGCGCCAGCAGCCACCCTAAGGGGTCCGGGGCGGGTGAGCAGTTCTTC. This gives the protein CASSHPKGSGAGEQFF.

The rearrangement links TRBV6-6 to TRBJ2-7; 9 bases are shared with TRBD1. The CDR3 extends over 13 amino acids. The germline CDR1 and CDR2 sequences are MNHNY and SVGAGI (reference sequence). V dropped 5 bases and J dropped 6; count of bases not matched to a gene: 5. DNA for the CDR3: TGTGCCAGCAGTCCCTGGACAGGGGCCGAGCAGTACTTC. Its translation is CASSPWTGAEQYF.

V is TRBV4-3 and J is TRBJ2-1; 10 positions match TRBD2. From germline, CDR1 is LGHNA and CDR2 YSLEER. CDR3 length: 18 amino acids. Trimming at V came to 0 bases and at J to 8 bases, leaving 13 bases not matched to a gene. The CDR3 spells CASSQDASSGRASYEQFF. CDR3 coding DNA: TGCGCCAGCAGCCAAGATGCCTCAAGCGGGAGGGCCTCATATGAGCAGTTCTTC.

The chain recombines TRBV11-1 with TRBJ2-1; TRBD2 agrees at 7 bases. Trimming at V came to 1 base and at J to 5 bases, leaving 8 bases not matched to a gene. Germline V gives CDR1 SGHAT, CDR2 FQDESV (reference sequence). CDR3 size: 16 residues. The chain's CDR3 is CASSLDAGGNDNEQFF. The CDR3 DNA sequence: TGTGCCAGCAGCTTAGATGCCGGGGGGAACGACAATGAGCAGTTCTTC.

For the CDR3, the DNA is TGTGCCAGCGCGGAGGAGGACAGAGGTTTTAGCGGGCCCGAGACCCAGTACTTC. This encodes CASAEEDRGFSGPETQYF. The chain employs TRBV7-9 and TRBJ2-5; possible D gene TRBD2, 7 bases. The CDR3 runs 18 residues. Deletions cut 8 bases from V and 5 bases from J, with 30 bases between. Looked up from germline, CDR1 is SEHNR and CDR2 is FQNEAQ (reference sequence).

V usage is TRBV11-1 and J usage is TRBJ2-5; D is perhaps TRBD1 (6 bases). Germline V gives CDR1 SGHAT, CDR2 FQDESV (reference sequence). This CDR3 has 14 amino acids. Trimming cost V 5 bases and J 3 bases, with 13 bases left between them. The CDR3 nucleotides read TGTGCCAGCAGCCTCCCTGAGGGGGAAGAGACCCAGTACTTC. Amino acids: CASSLPEGEETQYF. Full variable domain (outside the CDR3, taken from reference TRBV11-1 and TRBJ2-5): EAEVAQSPRYKITEKSQAVAFWCDPISGHATLYWYRQILGQGPELLVQFQDESVVDDSQLPKDRFSAERLKGVDSTLKIQPAELGDSAMYLCASSLPEGEETQYFGPGTRLLVL.

V usage is TRBV9 and J usage is TRBJ2-1, with 8 bases that match TRBD1. The CDR3 totals 15 residues. Unmatched junction bases numbered 5, after V lost 4 bases and J lost 2 bases. Per the germline V gene, CDR1 is SGDLS and CDR2 is YYNGEE. CDR3 in DNA: TGTGCCAGCAGCCCAGGACAGGGAACCTACAATGAGCAGTTCTTC. Translation gives CASSPGQGTYNEQFF.

This clone was observed a single time. The rearrangement uses TRBV13 and TRBJ2-7; D is unclear. CDR3 length: 15 amino acids. CDR1 and CDR2 from the germline V gene are PRHDT and FYEKMQ (reference sequence). The V gene lost 5 bases and the J gene lost 5 bases, with 19 bases spanning the gap. The CDR3, as DNA: TGTGCCAGCAGCGAAATGGACGGACCTGGCGACGAGCAGTACTTC. Amino acid sequence: CASSEMDGPGDEQYF.

The chain joins TRBV7-9 to TRBJ1-2; D is unresolved. The CDR3 loop spans 14 amino acids. Germline loops: CDR1 SEHNR, CDR2 FQNEAQ (reference sequence). V gave up 5 bases and J gave up 4 bases, with 14 bases separating them. The CDR3 coding sequence is TGTGCCAGCAGCAGCGACAAGGGATTCTATGGCTACACCTTC. It specifies CASSSDKGFYGYTF.

With respect to this clone: A far more abundant clone sits one base away, making this likely a read error. The V call is TRBV7-3, the J call TRBJ1-2, with 9 bases that match TRBD1. After removal of 5 bases from V and 6 bases from J, the junction contained 16 bases not matched to a gene. The germline CDR1 and CDR2 sequences are SGHTA and FQGTGA. The CDR3 length is 17 residues. The CDR3 bases are TGTGCCAGCAGCCATCACCACTCTGGACAGGGGAAGAATGGCTACACCTTC. It codes for CASSHHHSGQGKNGYTF.

The rearrangement joins TRBV9 to TRBJ2-1, with D perhaps matching TRBD1 (6 bases). The CDR3 runs to 16 residues. Germline V gene data show CDR1 as SGDLS and CDR2 as YYNGEE. V was clipped by 4 bases and J by 8 bases, with 22 bases between them. The CDR3 nucleotides read TGTGCCAGCAGCCCGGTAAGGGGACACACATACGATGAGCAGTTCTTC. Translated: CASSPVRGHTYDEQFF.

This chain uses TRBV28 with TRBJ1-5; D gene unclear. The germline CDR1 and CDR2 sequences are MDHEN and SYDVKM. The V and J ends lost 5 bases and 7 bases respectively, with 15 bases between them. The CDR3 sequence is 14 residues long. The CDR3 spells CASSLEEGGQPQHF. CDR3 in DNA: TGTGCCAGCAGTCTGGAGGAGGGAGGGCAGCCCCAGCATTTT.